Listed here are 20 T cell receptor beta chains from one sample, sequenced in a study of shared clonotypes between healthy human individuals (dated by TCRdb to the early 2020s). Library preparation employed the immunoSEQ multiplex PCR assay. The source is immuneACCESS, and TCRdb retained only in-frame sequences with V and J called. Part of the clones is not carried over; for the studies checked, unresolved V genes explain less than half of this, and the remainder is unexplained. For this sample there are some 2,000,000 clones; 90% to 95% appear just once. Roughly 0.13% of the sample goes to the ten largest clones. The source material was naive CD4+ T cells sorted from blood. In light of the paper, this sample's cell subset or site label describes: CD45RA+ positively selected. Receptors were obtained from a man younger than 35 in good health.

The CDR3 nucleotides read TGCGCCAGCAGCCAAGATAGCCACCCGGGGGGCTATGGCTACACCTTC. Translated, it gives CASSQDSHPGGYGYTF. The chain joins TRBV4-1 to TRBJ1-2; D is perhaps TRBD1 (5 bases). Germline CDR1 and CDR2: MGHRA and YSYEKL. V was shortened by 0 bases and J by 4 bases, with 15 bases between the two germline ends. This CDR3 has 16 residues.

This chain connects TRBV2 to TRBJ1-5; D remains unclear. The germline gives CDR1 SNHLY, CDR2 FYNNEI. The CDR3 spans 15 residues. V lost 1 base, J lost 6 bases, and 13 bases lay in between. CDR3 loop: CASSEDDLAVQPQHF. As DNA, the CDR3 is TGTGCCAGCAGTGAAGATGATTTGGCCGTTCAGCCCCAGCATTTT.

The V call is TRBV7-9, the J call TRBJ1-3; D might be TRBD1 (5 bases). The V end lost 10 bases, the J end lost 8 bases, and 21 bases lay between the germline ends. The CDR3 is made up of 14 amino acids. Germline CDR1 and CDR2: SEHNR and FQNEAQ (reference sequence). DNA of the CDR3: TGTGCCACCTCGTCGGGGGTGGTTGTGGACACCATATATTTT. Its protein product is CATSSGVVVDTIYF.

Regarding this clone: The sample has other DNA sequences that encode this CDR3 too. The V call is TRBV2, the J call TRBJ1-2; D remains unclear. Germline V gives CDR1 SNHLY, CDR2 FYNNEI. Trimming left V 3 bases short and J 4 bases short, with 6 bases between. This CDR3 spans 12 amino acids. Here the CDR3 reads CASSDWSYGYTF. The CDR3 DNA reads TGTGCCAGCAGTGATTGGAGCTATGGCTACACCTTC.

V gene TRBV11-2 combines with J gene TRBJ2-7; 7 bases fit TRBD2. From germline, CDR1 is SGHAT and CDR2 FQNNGV. J was trimmed by 6 bases and V by 7 bases; bases with no gene match: 12. The CDR3 has 14 residues. CDR3 in amino acids: CASTSMGGEREQYF. CDR3 in DNA: TGTGCCAGCACCTCCATGGGGGGGGAGCGCGAGCAGTACTTC.

This clone was seen a handful of times. V is TRBV7-2 and J is TRBJ2-5, with 7 positions matching TRBD2. The CDR3 sequence is 15 residues long. V dropped 1 base and J dropped 5; count of bases not matched to a gene: 7. Germline CDR1 is SGHTA and CDR2 is FQGNSA. The CDR3 protein is CASSLDGRRGETQYF. CDR3 nucleotides: TGTGCCAGCAGCTTAGACGGGAGGCGAGGGGAGACCCAGTACTTC.

The rearrangement joins TRBV12-5 to TRBJ2-3; no clear D. Germline lookup yields CDR1 LGHNT and CDR2 FRNRAP. V lost 6 bases and J lost 5, with 15 bases in between. This CDR3 region has 14 residues. The CDR3 DNA follows: TGTGCTAGTGGATCGGGCCAAGTGGGAGATACGCAGTATTTT. Translation gives CASGSGQVGDTQYF.

As regards this clone: At the DNA level, this CDR3 is encoded by other sequences in the same sample as well. V gene TRBV2 combines with J gene TRBJ2-1, with TRBD1 matching 8 bases. The J segment lost 2 bases and the V segment lost 6 bases, leaving 6 bases of the junction unmatched. Per germline, CDR1 SNHLY and CDR2 FYNNEI. The CDR3 is 15 residues long. The DNA of the CDR3 is TGTGCCAGCAGGGGAGACAGGGGAACCTACAATGAGCAGTTCTTC. Translation gives CASRGDRGTYNEQFF.

The chain uses TRBV28 and TRBJ1-2; no reliable D call. The CDR3 totals 12 residues. Germline V gene lookup returns CDR1 MDHEN and CDR2 SYDVKM. The ends were cut back, 8 bases at V and 6 bases at J, with 13 bases in the middle. This CDR3 reads CASGVRRHGYTF. The CDR3, as DNA: TGTGCCAGCGGTGTTCGTAGGCATGGCTACACCTTC.

V usage is TRBV6-6 and J usage is TRBJ2-5; a weak D match, TRBD2 (5 bases). CDR1 and CDR2 from the germline V gene are MNHNY and SVGAGI (reference sequence). V was clipped by 0 bases and J by 13 bases, with 15 bases between them. CDR3 length: 13 residues. CDR3 nucleotide sequence: TGTGCCAGCAGTTACTCGAGAATCGGGCTAGCGTACTTC. Encoded protein: CASSYSRIGLAYF.

The V call is TRBV7-2, the J call TRBJ2-5, with TRBD2 matching over 12 bases. The CDR3 sequence is 15 residues long. Trimming took 7 bases from V and 5 from J; bases not matched to a gene: 8. Germline loops: CDR1 SGHTA, CDR2 FQGNSA. In DNA, the CDR3 is TGTGCCAGCACCACCGATCTAGCGGGAGGGGAGACCCAGTACTTC. Translation gives CASTTDLAGGETQYF.

The chain uses TRBV11-2 and TRBJ2-5; no clear D gene. Trimming cost V 1 base and J 2 bases, with 8 bases left between them. CDR1 is SGHAT and CDR2 is FQNNGV in the germline V gene. This CDR3 contains 14 residues. Here the CDR3 DNA reads TGTGCCAGCAGCTTAGGGGTCAGGCAAGAGACCCAGTACTTC. Its protein is CASSLGVRQETQYF.

This chain uses TRBV18 with TRBJ1-5, with no clear D. This CDR3 is built from 13 residues. The germline V and J ends were trimmed by 5 bases and 5 bases, with 10 bases remaining between them. Germline V lookup: CDR1 KGHSH, CDR2 LQKENI. CDR3 sequence: CASSSYIDQPQHF. The CDR3 bases are TGTGCCAGCTCATCCTATATAGATCAGCCCCAGCATTTT.

This chain connects TRBV2 to TRBJ2-7; 9 bases line up with TRBD1. Germline V gene lookup returns CDR1 SNHLY and CDR2 FYNNEI. V shed 5 bases, J shed 0 bases, and the junction held 2 bases outside the gene matches. The CDR3 runs to 14 residues. CDR3 bases: TGTGCCAGCAGTCAACAGGGGGCCTCCTACGAGCAGTACTTC. Translation: CASSQQGASYEQYF.

This clone has just a few counts. The sample carries other DNA sequences with the same CDR3. The chain joins TRBV7-2 to TRBJ2-1; 9 bases map to TRBD2. CDR1 is SGHTA, CDR2 FQGNSA, per germline. The CDR3 has 15 residues. The V segment lost 2 bases and the J segment 7 bases; nucleotides outside the gene matches: 6. The CDR3 DNA is TGTGCCAGCAGCTTAATCGCGGGGGGGCTGAATGAGCAGTTCTTC. It encodes CASSLIAGGLNEQFF.

The CDR3: CASGVFKNTEAFF. In DNA form, the CDR3 reads TGTGCCAGCGGGGTTTTTAAGAACACTGAAGCTTTCTTT. The chain links TRBV9 to TRBJ1-1, with D uncertain. The CDR3 extends over 13 amino acids. Germline CDR1 and CDR2: SGDLS and YYNGEE. V lost 7 bases and J lost 1, with 11 bases in between.

This clone was seen a single time. Other nucleotide sequences from this sample produce the same CDR3. The chain has TRBV10-3 and TRBJ2-3, with 7 bases aligning to TRBD2. From germline, CDR1 is ENHRY and CDR2 SYGVKD. With 10 bases clipped from V and 0 bases from J, the junction kept 1 base outside the gene matches. The CDR3 sequence is 12 residues long. The CDR3: CATSGSTDTQYF. CDR3 bases: TGTGCCACTAGCGGTAGCACAGATACGCAGTATTTT.

The rearrangement links TRBV6-5 to TRBJ2-2; D is undetermined. Trimming took off 6 bases at V and 5 bases at J, with 13 bases between the two ends. The CDR3 is 14 residues long. Looked up from germline, CDR1 is MNHEY and CDR2 is SVGAGI. The CDR3 DNA is TGTGCCAGCAGCCCCTCTTGGGGAACCGGGGAGCTGTTTTTT. Translation: CASSPSWGTGELFF.

The chain uses TRBV25-1 and TRBJ2-5; TRBD1 matches 7 bases. Trimming took 9 bases from V and 4 from J; bases not matched to a gene: 5. The CDR3 runs 12 residues. Germline-derived CDR1 and CDR2 are MGHDK and SYGVNS. CDR3 amino acids: CASSGTVETQYF. The DNA of the CDR3 is TGTGCCAGTTCCGGGACAGTAGAGACCCAGTACTTC.

The chain couples TRBV28 to TRBJ2-5; D gene uncertain. CDR3 length: 13 amino acids. V dropped 6 bases and J dropped 4 bases, with 12 bases sitting between them. Germline V gene sequence: CDR1 MDHEN, CDR2 SYDVKM. The CDR3 loop reads CASSPPGRETQYF. CDR3 nucleotide sequence: TGTGCCAGCAGCCCACCCGGCCGAGAGACCCAGTACTTC.